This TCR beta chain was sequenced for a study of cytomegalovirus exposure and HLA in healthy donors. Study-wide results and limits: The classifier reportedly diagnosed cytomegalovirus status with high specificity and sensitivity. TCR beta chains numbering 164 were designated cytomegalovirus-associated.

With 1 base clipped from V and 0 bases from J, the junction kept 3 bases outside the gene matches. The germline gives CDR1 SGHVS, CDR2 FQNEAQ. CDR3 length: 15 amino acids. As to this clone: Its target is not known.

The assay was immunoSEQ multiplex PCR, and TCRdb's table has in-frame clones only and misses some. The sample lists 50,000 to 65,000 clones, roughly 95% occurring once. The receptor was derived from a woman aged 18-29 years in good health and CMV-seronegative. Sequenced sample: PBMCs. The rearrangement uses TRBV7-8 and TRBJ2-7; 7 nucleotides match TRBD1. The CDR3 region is CASSLDRGLSYEQYF. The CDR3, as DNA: TGTGCCAGCAGCTTAGACAGGGGTCTCTCCTACGAGCAGTACTTC.